The 27 T cell receptor beta chains reported below all come from one sample, sequenced in a study of blood T cell repertoires in COVID-19. Data came from immunoSEQ multiplex PCR; TCRdb stores just in-frame clones and leaves some out. The sample contains about 270,000 clones, 84% of which appear only once. Material: peripheral blood. The receptors were gathered from a human donor in a cohort sampled during active COVID-19.

This chain connects TRBV7-2 to TRBJ2-7, with D tentatively TRBD2 (7 bases). V was shortened by 5 bases and J by 4 bases, with 18 bases between the two germline ends. Germline V lookup: CDR1 SGHTA, CDR2 FQGNSA. The CDR3 has 15 amino acids. The CDR3 spells CASSLQPGGRYEQYF. The CDR3 DNA reads TGTGCCAGCAGCCTACAACCCGGGGGGCGGTACGAGCAGTACTTC.

The rearrangement uses TRBV10-1 and TRBJ1-1, with TRBD1 identical over 8 bases. Germline trimming cut 5 bases from V and 8 bases from J; bases unmatched to any gene: 7. The CDR3 runs 13 residues. CDR1 and CDR2 from the germline V gene are WNHNN and SYGVQD (reference sequence). The CDR3 nucleotides are TGCGCCAGCAGTAACAGGGGGGCCTCCGAAGCTTTCTTT. Translation: CASSNRGASEAFF.

The V call is TRBV4-3, the J call TRBJ1-1; 7 nucleotides line up with TRBD1. Germline CDR1 is LGHNA and CDR2 is YSLEER. This CDR3 has 15 amino acids. The V gene end was trimmed by 0 bases and the J gene end by 4 bases; junction bases not matched to a gene: 5. The CDR3 loop is CASSQESTGVTEAFF. CDR3 bases: TGCGCCAGCAGCCAAGAGTCCACAGGGGTCACTGAAGCTTTCTTT.

This clone was counted a single time. This chain connects TRBV7-3 to TRBJ2-2, with 10 bases that match TRBD1. Germline V gives CDR1 SGHTA, CDR2 FQGTGA. V trimming: 4 bases; J trimming: 6 bases; junction bases outside the gene matches: 5. CDR3 length: 15 residues. The CDR3 loop is CASSSGQGGAGELFF. The CDR3 region has the DNA TGTGCCAGCAGCTCCGGACAGGGGGGCGCCGGGGAGCTGTTTTTT. Variable domain in full (rest from reference TRBV7-3 and TRBJ2-2): GAGVSQTPSNKVTEKGKYVELRCDPISGHTALYWYRQSLGQGPEFLIYFQGTGAADDSGLPNDRFFAVRPEGSVSTLKIQRTERGDSAVYLCASSSGQGGAGELFFGEGSRLTVL.

The chain links TRBV12-3 or TRBV12-4 to TRBJ1-4; D call uncertain. V was shortened by 5 bases and J by 5 bases, with 3 bases between the two germline ends. The CDR3 is 11 residues long. The CDR3 is CASSLNEKLFF. The CDR3 DNA reads as TGTGCCAGCAGTCTCAATGAAAAACTGTTTTTT.

The chain carries TRBV25-1 and TRBJ2-7; 8 positions match TRBD1. CDR1 is MGHDK, CDR2 SYGVNS, per germline. After removal of 4 bases from V and 6 bases from J, the junction contained 8 bases not matched to a gene. There are 14 residues in the CDR3. The CDR3 spells CASSGRTGKLEQYF. The CDR3 nucleotides read TGTGCCAGCAGTGGGAGGACAGGGAAACTCGAGCAGTACTTC.

This clone was detected only a few times. The rearrangement uses TRBV2 and TRBJ2-1, with 9 bases that match TRBD2. Unmatched junction bases numbered 10, after V lost 7 bases and J lost 6 bases. From germline, CDR1 is SNHLY and CDR2 FYNNEI. This CDR3 is built from 15 residues. CDR3 residues: CASTPPSGVPNEQFF. The CDR3 DNA sequence: TGTGCCAGCACCCCGCCTAGCGGGGTCCCCAATGAGCAGTTCTTC.

The chain employs TRBV10-1 and TRBJ2-7; D might be TRBD2 (7 bases). The CDR3 is 12 residues long. Trimming cost V 10 bases and J 3 bases, with 13 bases left between them. The V gene's germline CDR1 is WNHNN and CDR2 SYGVQD (reference sequence). Written as DNA, the CDR3 is TGCGCCATGAGGGGGGGGTACTACGAGCAGTACTTC. Its translation is CAMRGGYYEQYF.

This chain joins TRBV4-3 and TRBJ2-7; 7 bases are shared with TRBD1. The length of the CDR3 is 15 residues. Germline values: CDR1 LGHNA, CDR2 YSLEER. Unmatched junction bases numbered 9, after V lost 4 bases and J lost 3 bases. CDR3 sequence (DNA): TGCGCCAGCAGCCGGGACAGTCTGAGGGACTACGAGCAGTACTTC. It specifies CASSRDSLRDYEQYF.

The J gene is TRBJ1-2, the V gene TRBV19, with 7 positions matching TRBD1. CDR3 length: 15 amino acids. Trimming took 5 bases from V and 2 from J; bases not matched to a gene: 8. Germline lookup yields CDR1 LNHDA and CDR2 SQIVND (reference sequence). The CDR3 is CASSGQTGNNYGYTF. In DNA, the CDR3 is TGTGCCAGTAGTGGACAGACAGGGAACAACTATGGCTACACCTTC.

The V gene is TRBV10-3, the J gene TRBJ2-1; D is possibly TRBD2 (6 bases). This CDR3 is 15 amino acids long. With 6 bases removed from V and 2 bases from J, the gap between germline ends came to 14 bases. The germline gives CDR1 ENHRY, CDR2 SYGVKD. In DNA, the CDR3 is TGTGCCATCAGGAGTAGCGGACTGACCTACAATGAGCAGTTCTTC. Protein product: CAIRSSGLTYNEQFF.

This chain joins TRBV28 and TRBJ1-5; 8 nucleotides match TRBD1. Trimming removed 5 bases from V and 6 bases from J; junction bases left unmatched: 9. This CDR3 region has 15 residues. CDR1 MDHEN and CDR2 SYDVKM come from the germline V gene. CDR3 protein: CASSPRYRGVQPQHF. The CDR3 DNA follows: TGTGCCAGCAGTCCAAGGTACAGGGGGGTTCAGCCCCAGCATTTT.

The CDR3 protein is CARSLDRDRGRSNTGELFF. The CDR3 DNA sequence: TGTGCCAGAAGCTTGGACCGGGACAGGGGGCGTTCAAACACCGGGGAGCTGTTTTTT. V gene TRBV5-3 combines with J gene TRBJ2-2, with 12 nucleotides matching TRBD1. TRBV5-3 carries the ORF label, with uncertain function. Trimming at V came to 0 bases and at J to 2 bases, leaving 8 bases not matched to a gene. The CDR3 sequence is 19 residues long.

This chain uses TRBV5-1 with TRBJ2-5, with TRBD2 matching 8 bases. V lost 4 bases to trimming and J lost 4 bases; unmatched junction nucleotides: 6. Germline V gene sequence: CDR1 SGHRS, CDR2 YFSETQ. CDR3 size: 14 residues. This CDR3 is CASSPGGGGETQYF. DNA of the CDR3: TGCGCCAGCAGCCCGGGAGGGGGGGGAGAGACCCAGTACTTC.

This clone was seen only once. The chain employs TRBV20-1 and TRBJ2-3; a weak D match, TRBD2 (6 bases). Germline-derived CDR1 and CDR2 are DFQATT and SNEGSKA (reference sequence). The CDR3 is made up of 15 amino acids. The V end was cut by 3 bases, the J end by 2 bases, with 15 bases between. The CDR3 bases are TGCAGTGCTAGTATGTCGGCGGGGAACACAGATACGCAGTATTTT. Amino acid sequence: CSASMSAGNTDTQYF.

V gene TRBV7-8 combines with J gene TRBJ1-5; 8 positions agree with TRBD1. This CDR3 is 15 amino acids long. Germline-derived CDR1 and CDR2 are SGHVS and FQNEAQ. With V trimmed by 5 bases and J by 3 bases, 6 bases remained unmatched. Here the CDR3 DNA reads TGTGCCAGCAGCCAAGCAGGGGGCTCCAATCAGCCCCAGCATTTT. Amino acids: CASSQAGGSNQPQHF.

This chain uses TRBV19 with TRBJ1-2; 8 bases map to TRBD1. V was clipped by 6 bases and J by 3 bases; unmatched bases: 3. The CDR3 is 13 amino acids. Germline values: CDR1 LNHDA, CDR2 SQIVND (reference sequence). CDR3 sequence (DNA): TGTGCCAGTAGCCAACAGGGGGACTATGGCTACACCTTC. Encoded protein: CASSQQGDYGYTF. The full variable domain, in which reference TRBV19 and TRBJ1-2 provide the parts outside the CDR3, is DGGITQSPKYLFRKEGQNVTLSCEQNLNHDAMYWYRQDPGQGLRLIYYSQIVNDFQKGDIAEGYSVSREKKESFPLTVTSAQKNPTAFYLCASSQQGDYGYTFGSGTRLTVV.

CDR3 coding DNA: TGTGCCAGCAGCGTAGTCCCAGGAACATATGGCTACACCTTC. This sequence encodes CASSVVPGTYGYTF. The chain employs TRBV9 and TRBJ1-2; no firm D call. The ends were cut back, 0 bases at V and 5 bases at J, with 11 bases in the middle. Germline-derived CDR1 and CDR2 are SGDLS and YYNGEE. This CDR3 spans 14 amino acids.

The chain links TRBV3-1 (or the pseudogene TRBV3-2) to TRBJ2-7; 9 bases line up with TRBD2. Germline loops: CDR1 LGHDT, CDR2 YNNKEL (reference sequence). J lost 6 bases, V lost 1 base, and 10 bases had no gene match. The CDR3 is 16 residues long. In DNA, the CDR3 is TGTGCCAGCAGCCAAGGGGGCGGGGGGGCCGCCCTCGAGCAGTACTTC. It translates to CASSQGGGGAALEQYF.

CDR3 in amino acids: CAISGQGARSPLHF. CDR3 coding DNA: TGTGCCATCAGTGGACAGGGGGCTAGATCACCCCTCCACTTT. The chain uses TRBV10-3 and TRBJ1-6, with 10 nucleotides matching TRBD1. Looked up from germline, CDR1 is ENHRY and CDR2 is SYGVKD. The V gene end was trimmed by 4 bases and the J gene end by 10 bases; junction bases not matched to a gene: 4. This CDR3 contains 14 residues.

In this sample, this clone turned up once. The genes are TRBV19 and TRBJ2-4; D perhaps matches TRBD1 (6 bases). With 5 bases removed from V and 4 bases from J, the gap between germline ends came to 15 bases. CDR1 is LNHDA, CDR2 SQIVND, per germline (reference sequence). The CDR3 covers 15 residues. The CDR3 reads CASSSVGTQKNIQYF. In DNA form, the CDR3 reads TGTGCCAGTAGTTCTGTAGGGACACAGAAAAACATTCAGTACTTC.

The gene calls are TRBV11-2 and TRBJ2-7, with D possibly TRBD1 on 5 matching bases. Germline V gene sequence: CDR1 SGHAT, CDR2 FQNNGV. The CDR3 covers 11 residues. V was shortened by 8 bases and J by 3 bases, with 8 bases between the two germline ends. The CDR3 sequence: CASGGHYEQYF. The CDR3 coding sequence is TGTGCCAGCGGCGGACACTACGAGCAGTACTTC.

The V and J genes are TRBV5-4 and TRBJ2-4; the match to TRBD1 covers 8 bases. The CDR3 runs to 15 residues. J was trimmed by 4 bases and V by 5 bases; bases with no gene match: 8. CDR1 is SGHNT, CDR2 YYREEE, per germline (reference sequence). CDR3 DNA: TGTGCCAGCAGTACGCAGACAGGGGAAAAAAACATTCAGTACTTC. It specifies CASSTQTGEKNIQYF.

This clone was observed a handful of times. This chain links TRBV11-2 with TRBJ1-3, with D hard to call. Germline CDR1 is SGHAT and CDR2 is FQNNGV. The CDR3 consists of 16 residues. Trimming removed 2 bases from V and 0 bases from J, with 11 bases in between. The DNA of the CDR3 is TGTGCCAGCAGCTTATCTTGGGCCTCCTCTGGAAACACCATATATTTT. Protein product: CASSLSWASSGNTIYF.

This chain uses TRBV7-9 with TRBJ1-4; D call uncertain. V was pared by 5 bases and J by 0 bases, with 10 bases between. Germline CDR1 SEHNR, CDR2 FQNEAQ (reference sequence). CDR3 size: 15 residues. CDR3: CASSTSLATNEKLFF. DNA for the CDR3: TGTGCCAGCAGCACTTCACTGGCAACTAATGAAAAACTGTTTTTT.

This clone was seen a handful of times. The chain carries TRBV9 and TRBJ2-1; 8 positions match TRBD2. V was clipped by 3 bases and J by 8 bases; unmatched bases: 13. The germline gives CDR1 SGDLS, CDR2 YYNGEE. The CDR3 totals 16 residues. CDR3 loop: CASSAPGGAGVDEQFF. Here the CDR3 DNA reads TGTGCCAGCAGCGCACCGGGAGGGGCAGGGGTGGATGAGCAGTTCTTC.

The gene calls are TRBV18 and TRBJ2-1; 7 bases fit TRBD2. The CDR3 is 20 amino acids. The V and J ends lost 3 bases and 1 base, in that order; junction bases with no gene match: 18. Germline values: CDR1 KGHSH, CDR2 LQKENI. As DNA, the CDR3 is TGTGCCAGCTCACCGTATTTTGGTACGACTAGCCTTGAGTCCTACAATGAGCAGTTCTTC. This gives the protein CASSPYFGTTSLESYNEQFF.